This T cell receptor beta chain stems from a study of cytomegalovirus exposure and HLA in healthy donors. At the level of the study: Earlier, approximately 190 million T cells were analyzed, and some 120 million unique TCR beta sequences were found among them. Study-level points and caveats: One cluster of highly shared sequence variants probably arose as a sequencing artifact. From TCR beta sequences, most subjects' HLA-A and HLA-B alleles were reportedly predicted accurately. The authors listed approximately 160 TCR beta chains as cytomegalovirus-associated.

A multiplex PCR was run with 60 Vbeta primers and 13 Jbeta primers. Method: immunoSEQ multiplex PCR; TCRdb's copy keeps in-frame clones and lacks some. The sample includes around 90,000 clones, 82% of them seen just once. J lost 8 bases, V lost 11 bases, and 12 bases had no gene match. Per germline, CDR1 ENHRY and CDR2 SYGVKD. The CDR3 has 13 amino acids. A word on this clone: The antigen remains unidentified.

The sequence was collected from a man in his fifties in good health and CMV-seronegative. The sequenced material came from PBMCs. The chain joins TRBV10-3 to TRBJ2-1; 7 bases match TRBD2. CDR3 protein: CAASRGAGDEQFF. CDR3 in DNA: TGTGCCGCCTCAAGAGGGGCGGGAGATGAGCAGTTCTTC.